This TCR beta chain derives from a study of blood T cell repertoires in COVID-19. As for the study in general: Samples taken during acute and convalescent COVID-19 were collected in the United States, Italy and Spain. Nucleic acid was either cDNA or gDNA, and it came from T cells, B-cell-depleted T cells, or PBMCs.

The table lists this clone with a few counts. Authors' data handling: It was from reference gene primer amplification that nucleated cell counts were estimated. Repertoires were generated with immunoSEQ multiplex PCR, while TCRdb's copy carries only in-frame clones and drops some. That table is the source of V, J and clone size, and D and trimming were worked out from the DNA. This table holds around 99,000 clones, 75% to 85% found once. The sequencing input was peripheral blood. This receptor was taken from a woman at least 80 years old with active or convalescent COVID-19.

CDR3: CASSPFAQGRNTEAFF. In DNA, the CDR3 is TGTGCCAGCTCCCCGTTCGCCCAGGGGCGTAACACTGAAGCTTTCTTT. This chain connects TRBV18 to TRBJ1-1; perhaps TRBD1 as D (6 bases). Between the trimmed V and J ends, which lost 6 bases and 2 bases, there was a span of 19 bases. The germline CDR1 and CDR2 sequences are KGHSH and LQKENI. The CDR3 totals 16 residues.